These 17 T cell receptor beta chains were sequenced from one sample in a study of blood T cell repertoires in COVID-19. Profiling relied on immunoSEQ multiplex PCR, and the TCRdb table lists in-frame clones only, not all of them. The sample lists about 220,000 clones; approximately 81% were seen once. Sequencing was carried out using peripheral blood. These receptors were taken from an older woman who had recovered from COVID-19.

This chain uses TRBV19 with TRBJ1-4, with D perhaps matching TRBD1 (5 bases). The ends were cut back, 2 bases at V and 9 bases at J, with 13 bases in the middle. CDR3 size: 14 residues. The germline V gene encodes CDR1 LNHDA and CDR2 SQIVND (reference sequence). CDR3 coding DNA: TGTGCCAGTAGTATAAGGGGCCCGTTTAAAAAACTGTTTTTT. This translates into CASSIRGPFKKLFF.

This chain connects TRBV7-9 to TRBJ1-5, with a tentative D call TRBD1 (5 bases). Germline CDR1 reads SEHNR; CDR2 reads FQNEAQ (reference sequence). V was cut by 6 bases and J by 1 base, with 7 bases left in between. The CDR3 consists of 13 residues. In DNA, the CDR3 is TGTGCCAGCAGTAGACAGAGCAATCAGCCCCAGCATTTT. Its translation is CASSRQSNQPQHF.

V gene TRBV12-5 combines with J gene TRBJ1-4; 9 nucleotides agree with TRBD1. This CDR3 has 17 amino acids. Germline-derived CDR1 and CDR2 are LGHNT and FRNRAP. The V and J ends lost 1 base and 5 bases, in that order; junction bases with no gene match: 8. For the CDR3, the DNA is TGTGCTAGTGGTTTGGGGGATACAGGGGGCCGGAATGAAAAACTGTTTTTT. This translates into CASGLGDTGGRNEKLFF.

This clone was seen a single time. The rearrangement uses TRBV19 and TRBJ2-1, with TRBD2 matching 13 bases. J was trimmed by 2 bases and V by 7 bases; bases with no gene match: 5. CDR1 is LNHDA and CDR2 is SQIVND in the germline V gene (reference sequence). The CDR3 spans 16 residues. The CDR3 is CASTRTSGGAYNEQFF. The DNA of the CDR3 is TGTGCCAGTACCAGGACTAGCGGGGGAGCCTACAATGAGCAGTTCTTC.

Points on this clone: This specimen includes other DNA sequences encoding the same CDR3. The chain has TRBV7-9 and TRBJ2-7; 9 bases agree with TRBD1. CDR1 and CDR2 from the germline V gene are SEHNR and FQNEAQ (reference sequence). The ends lost 4 bases at V and 4 bases at J; junction bases unmatched: 5. This CDR3 contains 14 residues. The CDR3 loop is CASSSGTGSYEQYF. The CDR3 bases are TGTGCCAGCAGCTCCGGGACAGGGAGTTACGAGCAGTACTTC.

This chain uses TRBV5-1 with TRBJ1-1, with D possibly being TRBD1 (6 bases). V dropped 1 base and J dropped 5 bases, with 12 bases sitting between them. This CDR3 has 14 residues. Germline values: CDR1 SGHRS, CDR2 YFSETQ. The CDR3 reads CASSLQGTGTEAFF. The CDR3 DNA is TGCGCCAGCAGCTTGCAGGGGACGGGGACTGAAGCTTTCTTT.

The CDR3 DNA reads as TGTGCCAGCTCACCATTGGCTAGCGGGGGGTTCGGGCAGTTCTTC. Its translation is CASSPLASGGFGQFF. This chain uses TRBV18 with TRBJ2-1; TRBD2 agrees at 11 bases. This CDR3 spans 15 amino acids. The junction had 9 bases not matched to a gene; V was cut back by 2 bases and J by 12 bases. CDR1 and CDR2 from the germline V gene are KGHSH and LQKENI.

V usage is TRBV3-1 (or the pseudogene TRBV3-2) and J usage is TRBJ2-5, with 8 bases lining up with TRBD1. The CDR3 length is 14 residues. Germline loops: CDR1 LGHDT, CDR2 YNNKEL (reference sequence). The V segment lost 3 bases and the J segment 2 bases; nucleotides outside the gene matches: 2. The CDR3 region is CASSHWDRQETQYF. For the CDR3, the DNA is TGTGCCAGCAGCCATTGGGACAGGCAAGAGACCCAGTACTTC.

The chain couples TRBV9 to TRBJ1-5; maybe TRBD1 (6 bases). With 4 bases removed from V and 6 bases from J, the gap between germline ends came to 14 bases. This CDR3 is built from 14 residues. Looked up from germline, CDR1 is SGDLS and CDR2 is YYNGEE. This CDR3 is CASSPNRVIQPQHF. CDR3 DNA: TGTGCCAGCAGCCCGAACAGGGTGATTCAGCCCCAGCATTTT.

CDR3 amino acids: CASSYRTRYNEQFF. In nucleotides, the CDR3 is TGTGCCAGCAGTTACAGAACTAGGTACAATGAGCAGTTCTTC. The V call is TRBV6-6, the J call TRBJ2-1; maybe TRBD2 (5 bases). The germline V gene encodes CDR1 MNHNY and CDR2 SVGAGI (reference sequence). CDR3 length: 14 residues. With 2 bases removed from V and 4 bases from J, the gap between germline ends came to 9 bases.

The chain couples TRBV18 to TRBJ2-7, with D uncertain. The V end lost 2 bases, the J end lost 2 bases, and 7 bases lay between the germline ends. The CDR3 is 13 residues long. CDR1 is KGHSH and CDR2 is LQKENI in the germline V gene. CDR3 nucleotides: TGTGCCAGCTCACCAGCGATAGCCTACGAGCAGTACTTC. It translates to CASSPAIAYEQYF.

This rearrangement joins TRBV6-5 to TRBJ2-3; 14 bases map to TRBD2. J lost 2 bases, V lost 8 bases, and 3 bases had no gene match. This CDR3 comprises 15 residues. Germline CDR1 MNHEY, CDR2 SVGAGI. DNA of the CDR3: TGTGCCAGCTCGGGACTAGCGGGGGCCACAGATACGCAGTATTTT. Protein: CASSGLAGATDTQYF.

The chain carries TRBV29-1 and TRBJ2-5; D is perhaps TRBD2 (6 bases). Germline values: CDR1 SQVTM, CDR2 ANQGSEA. This CDR3 is built from 14 residues. The V end lost 7 bases, the J end lost 5 bases, and 20 bases lay between the germline ends. The CDR3 DNA sequence: TGCAGCGGCCAGGATGGGGGGTTTTGGGAGACCCAGTACTTC. Amino acids: CSGQDGGFWETQYF.

This clone was observed a single time. The chain uses TRBV4-3 and TRBJ1-6; D unresolved. V lost 0 bases and J 0 bases, leaving 9 bases between the germline ends. This CDR3 spans 17 amino acids. Germline-derived CDR1 and CDR2 are LGHNA and YSLEER. CDR3 loop: CASSQDLGSSYNSPLHF. The CDR3 DNA reads as TGCGCCAGCAGCCAAGATCTGGGGAGCTCCTATAATTCACCCCTCCACTTT.

The V and J genes are TRBV10-3 and TRBJ2-2; TRBD1 is a possible D gene (6 bases). Germline CDR1 is ENHRY and CDR2 is SYGVKD. Between the trimmed V and J ends, which lost 3 bases and 5 bases, there was a span of 10 bases. This CDR3 has 14 residues. CDR3 sequence (DNA): TGTGCCATCAGTGAAGATACAGGGACCGGGGAGCTGTTTTTT. It specifies CAISEDTGTGELFF.

The V call is TRBV5-4, the J call TRBJ2-7, with 7 bases aligning to TRBD1. This CDR3 spans 15 amino acids. Germline V gene lookup returns CDR1 SGHNT and CDR2 YYREEE (reference sequence). Trimming took 0 bases from V and 2 from J; bases not matched to a gene: 5. The CDR3 sequence: CASSLAGQGAYEQYF. CDR3 coding DNA: TGTGCCAGCAGCTTGGCCGGGCAGGGGGCCTACGAGCAGTACTTC.

The table lists this clone with a count of one. The chain carries TRBV29-1 and TRBJ2-3, with 13 bases lining up with TRBD2. The V gene's germline CDR1 is SQVTM and CDR2 ANQGSEA. With 6 bases clipped from V and 4 bases from J, the junction kept 13 bases outside the gene matches. The CDR3 has 17 amino acids. CDR3 residues: CSVETSGGLVGADTQYF. The CDR3, as DNA: TGCAGCGTCGAGACTAGCGGGGGGTTGGTTGGGGCAGATACGCAGTATTTT.